The 28 T cell receptor beta chains below come from one sample, sequenced in a study of shared clonotypes between healthy human individuals. The naive CD8 fraction comprised CD45RO-negative cells positively selected for CCR7 and excluded terminally differentiated effector memory CD45RA+ cells. This table comes from immunoSEQ multiplex PCR, and its TCRdb copy is limited to in-frame clones, with some not included. The sample has 1.5 million to 2.5 million clones; just under 95% are singletons. The specimen sequenced was naive CD8+ T cells sorted from blood. All receptors derive from a man aged 18 to 29 in good health.

CDR3 DNA sequence: TGTGCCAGCAGTGAAGCAACACTTACCGGCTATACGCAGTATTTT. It yields the protein CASSEATLTGYTQYF. This chain links TRBV6-1 with TRBJ2-3; D is undetermined. The CDR3 sequence is 15 residues long. Trimming pared 0 bases from V and 7 bases from J, leaving 14 bases between. Germline V gene sequence: CDR1 MNHNS, CDR2 SASEGT.

This chain uses TRBV4-1 with TRBJ2-1, with D maybe TRBD2 (5 bases). The ends were cut back, 8 bases at V and 4 bases at J, with 18 bases in the middle. This CDR3 contains 15 residues. Germline loops: CDR1 MGHRA, CDR2 YSYEKL. The CDR3 here is CASSEEAAQYNEQFF. DNA of the CDR3: TGCGCCAGCTCCGAAGAAGCGGCTCAATACAATGAGCAGTTCTTC.

This clone has just one count. V usage is TRBV19 and J usage is TRBJ2-6, with TRBD2 as a possible D gene (5 bases). The CDR3 has 13 residues. Germline CDR1 is LNHDA and CDR2 is SQIVND (reference sequence). The V gene lost 7 bases and the J gene lost 4 bases, with 8 bases spanning the gap. Here the CDR3 reads CASKERGANVLTF. The CDR3 bases are TGTGCCAGTAAGGAGCGGGGGGCCAACGTCCTGACTTTC.

The rearrangement links TRBV10-3 to TRBJ2-7; tentatively, D is TRBD2 (5 bases). This CDR3 spans 13 amino acids. V dropped 0 bases and J dropped 7 bases, with 10 bases sitting between them. Germline CDR1 ENHRY, CDR2 SYGVKD. The CDR3 loop reads CAISESWGDEQYF. In DNA, the CDR3 is TGTGCCATCAGTGAGTCTTGGGGAGATGAGCAGTACTTC.

This rearrangement joins TRBV9 to TRBJ2-3; 12 positions match TRBD2. Looked up from germline, CDR1 is SGDLS and CDR2 is YYNGEE. The CDR3 extends over 17 amino acids. The junction had 8 bases not matched to a gene; V was cut back by 3 bases and J by 3 bases. CDR3 in amino acids: CASSADLAGGPTDTQYF. The CDR3 coding sequence is TGTGCCAGCAGCGCAGACCTAGCGGGGGGGCCAACAGATACGCAGTATTTT.

CDR3 nucleotide sequence: TGTGCCTGGAGTGCCCTGACCGAGCCTAACACTGAAGCTTTCTTT. Translation: CAWSALTEPNTEAFF. The genes are TRBV30 and TRBJ1-1; D unresolved. The ends were cut back, 1 base at V and 2 bases at J, with 14 bases in the middle. The length of the CDR3 is 15 residues. Germline CDR1 reads GTSNPN; CDR2 reads SVGIG (reference sequence).

The chain couples TRBV18 to TRBJ2-7, with D perhaps matching TRBD2 (5 bases). The CDR3 totals 15 residues. Germline CDR1 is KGHSH and CDR2 is LQKENI. V lost 3 bases and J 5 bases, leaving 17 bases between the germline ends. In nucleotides, the CDR3 is TGTGCCAGCTCACCCGGACCGGGGTTTCGAGACGAGCAGTACTTC. Protein product: CASSPGPGFRDEQYF.

V is TRBV6-6 and J is TRBJ1-1; D possibly corresponds to TRBD1 (6 bases). The CDR3 consists of 13 residues. V lost 6 bases and J 7 bases, leaving 15 bases between the germline ends. Per germline, CDR1 MNHNY and CDR2 SVGAGI (reference sequence). This CDR3 reads CASSSLDSYEAFF. CDR3 bases: TGTGCCAGCAGCTCCTTGGACAGCTATGAAGCTTTCTTT.

V is TRBV6-1 and J is TRBJ2-7; TRBD2 matches at 8 bases. The V gene's germline CDR1 is MNHNS and CDR2 SASEGT. This CDR3 comprises 16 residues. V was clipped by 1 base and J by 3 bases; unmatched bases: 8. CDR3 residues: CASSEEPGLGFYEQYF. The CDR3 coding sequence is TGTGCCAGCAGTGAAGAGCCGGGACTAGGGTTCTACGAGCAGTACTTC.

The chain combines TRBV27 with TRBJ2-1, with TRBD1 as a possible D gene (6 bases). Germline CDR1 is MNHEY and CDR2 is SMNVEV (reference sequence). Trimming pared 1 base from V and 9 bases from J, leaving 16 bases between. The CDR3 contains 15 residues. The CDR3 spells CASSLFFGQQVEQFF. The DNA of the CDR3 is TGTGCCAGCAGTTTATTCTTCGGACAGCAGGTTGAGCAGTTCTTC.

The CDR3 DNA follows: TGTGCCAGCAGTTACGACGGTGCAGGGGACGAGCAGTACTTC. Protein sequence: CASSYDGAGDEQYF. The rearrangement joins TRBV6-5 to TRBJ2-7, with D maybe TRBD1 (6 bases). V was cut by 2 bases and J by 5 bases, with 13 bases left in between. The CDR3 sequence is 14 residues long. CDR1 is MNHEY, CDR2 SVGAGI, per germline.

Remarks on this clone: The sample holds other DNA sequences that translate to the same CDR3. The V and J genes are TRBV4-1 and TRBJ2-7, with TRBD1 identical over 8 bases. In germline, CDR1 is MGHRA, CDR2 YSYEKL. This CDR3 has 15 residues. V shed 2 bases, J shed 0 bases, and the junction held 3 bases outside the gene matches. CDR3 residues: CASSQKQGVSYEQYF. As DNA, the CDR3 is TGCGCCAGCAGCCAAAAACAGGGGGTCTCCTACGAGCAGTACTTC.

The V call is TRBV19, the J call TRBJ1-1; D remains ambiguous. The CDR3 totals 14 residues. Germline V CDR1 and CDR2: LNHDA, SQIVND (reference sequence). Trimming shortened V by 7 bases and J by 1 base, and 13 bases separated the two germline ends. The chain's CDR3 is CASMPSEGNTEAFF. The CDR3 nucleotides read TGTGCCAGTATGCCCTCAGAGGGGAACACTGAAGCTTTCTTT. Supplemented by reference TRBV19 and TRBJ1-1, the full variable domain reads DGGITQSPKYLFRKEGQNVTLSCEQNLNHDAMYWYRQDPGQGLRLIYYSQIVNDFQKGDIAEGYSVSREKKESFPLTVTSAQKNPTAFYLCASMPSEGNTEAFFGQGTRLTVV.

The chain combines TRBV27 with TRBJ1-5; D unresolved. This CDR3 spans 12 amino acids. The V gene's germline CDR1 is MNHEY and CDR2 SMNVEV (reference sequence). V lost 5 bases, J lost 9 bases, and 11 bases lay in between. CDR3 nucleotide sequence: TGTGCCAGCAGTCCACCCCGCGGGCCCCAGCATTTT. It encodes CASSPPRGPQHF.

The chain has TRBV4-1 and TRBJ2-1; 9 nucleotides agree with TRBD2. CDR1 and CDR2 (germline): MGHRA, YSYEKL. J was trimmed by 9 bases and V by 1 base; bases with no gene match: 7. This CDR3 has 15 residues. The CDR3 DNA follows: TGCGCCAGCAGCCAAGGCGGAGCGGGGGGTGGTGAGCAGTTCTTC. This gives the protein CASSQGGAGGGEQFF.

This chain uses TRBV27 with TRBJ2-7, with D tentatively TRBD2 (5 bases). V lost 2 bases to trimming and J lost 0 bases, with 11 bases between them. This CDR3 has 15 residues. From germline, CDR1 is MNHEY and CDR2 SMNVEV (reference sequence). The DNA of the CDR3 is TGTGCCAGCAGTTTAGACGCGGGCTCCTCCTACGAGCAGTACTTC. Translated: CASSLDAGSSYEQYF.

J is TRBJ1-6 and V is TRBV9, with 8 bases identical to TRBD1. Germline V gene data show CDR1 as SGDLS and CDR2 as YYNGEE. V shed 1 base and J 7 bases; nucleotides not matched to a gene: 4. This CDR3 comprises 15 residues. This CDR3 is CASSVTGQENSPLHF. Here the CDR3 DNA reads TGTGCCAGCAGCGTAACGGGACAGGAGAATTCACCCCTCCACTTT.

The chain links TRBV19 to TRBJ1-2; a possible D gene is TRBD1 (5 bases). Between the trimmed V and J ends, which lost 3 bases and 6 bases, there was a span of 11 bases. The length of the CDR3 is 13 residues. CDR1 LNHDA and CDR2 SQIVND come from the germline V gene (reference sequence). CDR3 in amino acids: CASSIGGTDGYTF. The CDR3 coding sequence is TGTGCCAGTAGTATCGGGGGGACTGATGGCTACACCTTC.

V and J are TRBV5-6 and TRBJ2-1, with a weak D call TRBD1 (6 bases). Germline V gene lookup returns CDR1 SGHDT and CDR2 YYEEEE. The CDR3 covers 15 residues. The germline V and J ends were trimmed by 0 bases and 2 bases, with 9 bases remaining between them. CDR3 DNA: TGTGCCAGCAGCTTGGAGGGGGACCCCTACAATGAGCAGTTCTTC. Its protein is CASSLEGDPYNEQFF. The complete variable domain, with remaining parts taken from reference TRBV5-6 and TRBJ2-1, reads DAGVTQSPTHLIKTRGQQVTLRCSPKSGHDTVSWYQQALGQGPQFIFQYYEEEERQRGNFPDRFSGHQFPNYSSELNVNALLLGDSALYLCASSLEGDPYNEQFFGPGTRLTVL.

The CDR3 loop is CASIQQGSDTQYF. CDR3 in DNA: TGTGCCAGCATCCAACAGGGGTCAGATACGCAGTATTTT. J is TRBJ2-3 and V is TRBV5-4; TRBD1 aligns across 7 bases. The V segment lost 6 bases and the J segment 4 bases; nucleotides outside the gene matches: 5. Germline loops: CDR1 SGHNT, CDR2 YYREEE (reference sequence). The CDR3 consists of 13 residues.

The gene calls are TRBV7-9 and TRBJ2-7; a weak D match, TRBD2 (5 bases). The CDR3 spans 14 residues. The germline gives CDR1 SEHNR, CDR2 FQNEAQ (reference sequence). V was trimmed by 5 bases and J by 0 bases, leaving 11 bases between them. Here the CDR3 reads CASSSSTNSYEQYF. The CDR3 bases are TGTGCCAGCAGCAGCTCGACTAACTCCTACGAGCAGTACTTC.

This chain joins TRBV2 and TRBJ1-4; D is unresolved. V was shortened by 7 bases and J by 3 bases, with 9 bases between the two germline ends. Germline CDR1 reads SNHLY; CDR2 reads FYNNEI. The CDR3 runs to 13 residues. Written as DNA, the CDR3 is TGTGCCAGCATGAGGAGTTCTAATGAAAAACTGTTTTTT. Translation: CASMRSSNEKLFF.

V usage is TRBV7-9 and J usage is TRBJ2-5, with D tentatively TRBD1 (6 bases). Germline lookup yields CDR1 SEHNR and CDR2 FQNEAQ (reference sequence). The CDR3 length is 14 residues. V dropped 4 bases and J dropped 1 base, with 10 bases sitting between them. This CDR3 is CASSSGTTQETQYF. DNA for the CDR3: TGTGCCAGCAGCTCCGGGACAACCCAAGAGACCCAGTACTTC.

V is TRBV11-2 and J is TRBJ2-3; no reliable D call. Germline values: CDR1 SGHAT, CDR2 FQNNGV. The CDR3 spans 14 residues. Deletions cut 0 bases from V and 6 bases from J, with 10 bases between. The CDR3 nucleotides are TGTGCCAGCAGCTTAGACCACCCCGGCGATACGCAGTATTTT. Amino acids: CASSLDHPGDTQYF.

V gene TRBV19 combines with J gene TRBJ2-5; no clear D. V was pared by 0 bases and J by 0 bases, with 5 bases between. This CDR3 is built from 14 residues. Germline V lookup: CDR1 LNHDA, CDR2 SQIVND (reference sequence). Here the CDR3 DNA reads TGTGCCAGTAGTATAGAGGCGGACCAAGAGACCCAGTACTTC. It yields the protein CASSIEADQETQYF.

The chain couples TRBV5-1 to TRBJ2-3; 11 bases are a match to TRBD2. Germline V lookup: CDR1 SGHRS, CDR2 YFSETQ. V was pared by 5 bases and J by 2 bases, with 7 bases of the junction left unmatched. The CDR3 is 16 residues long. CDR3 residues: CASSAGTSGFTDTQYF. DNA of the CDR3: TGCGCCAGCAGTGCTGGGACTAGCGGATTCACAGATACGCAGTATTTT.

Turning to this clone: Other DNA sequences in this sample translate to the same CDR3. The J gene is TRBJ2-2, the V gene TRBV19; tentatively, D is TRBD1 or TRBD2 (5 bases each). CDR1 and CDR2 from the germline V gene are LNHDA and SQIVND (reference sequence). The CDR3 runs 13 residues. The germline V and J ends were trimmed by 3 bases and 6 bases, with 8 bases remaining between them. The CDR3 protein is CASSIVGAGELFF. The CDR3 nucleotides read TGTGCCAGTAGTATTGTGGGGGCCGGGGAGCTGTTTTTT.

The chain employs TRBV6-6 and TRBJ1-5; 7 bases fit TRBD1. This CDR3 region has 15 residues. The V gene end was trimmed by 6 bases and the J gene end by 2 bases; junction bases not matched to a gene: 7. The germline V gene has CDR1 MNHNY and CDR2 SVGAGI (reference sequence). The CDR3 DNA sequence: TGTGCCAGCAGAGACAGGGATGAAGGCAATCAGCCCCAGCATTTT. Translation: CASRDRDEGNQPQHF.